Described below is a single T cell receptor (beta chain) sequence and its context. Antigen specificity is unknown. This sample was taken from a study of beta chain features in type 1 diabetes. Whole-study findings and limits: TCRB CDR3 length was moderately but significantly reduced in all four CD4+ subsets of Type 1 diabetes patients.

This CDR3 is 17 amino acids long. The V end lost 0 bases, the J end lost 5 bases, and 20 bases lay between the germline ends. Germline CDR1 is SGHDT and CDR2 is YYEEEE. TCRB transcripts that were expressed got sequenced, as all of the isolated RNA had been reverse transcribed. Method: immunoSEQ multiplex PCR; TCRdb's copy keeps in-frame clones and lacks some. The sample consists of 310,000 or so clones, 7% to 10% of them appearing once. The rearrangement links TRBV5-6 to TRBJ2-5; no definite D call. The sequence came from a man younger than 45 with type 1 diabetes. Source material: central memory CD4+ T cells from blood. CDR3 nucleotides: TGTGCCAGCAGCTTGGACGACCGCGGCTTCTTCACGGAGACCCAGTACTTC. This gives the protein CASSLDDRGFFTETQYF.